The 20 T cell receptor beta chains below come from one sample, sequenced in a study of blood T cells in healthy people across ages. A second roughly 6 to 12 cycle PCR used barcoded and J-beta primers. TCRdb recomputed calls from the 5' RACE reads with MiXCR, one row per CDR3 protein. The table shows just under 550,000 distinct CDR3 sequences, with under 30% occurring only once. The sample was also reused in another study, on T cells of mothers and their children.

The sample comprised blood. These receptors were taken from a boy younger than 18 in good health.

This clonotype was seen a few times. J is TRBJ2-5 and V is TRBV7-9; perhaps TRBD1 as D (5 bases). The ends were cut back, 7 bases at V and 7 bases at J, with 16 bases in the middle. CDR3 length: 13 residues. Germline lookup yields CDR1 SEHNR and CDR2 FQNEAQ (reference sequence). The CDR3 spells CASTDTEVGTQYF. In DNA, the CDR3 is TGTGCCAGCACGGACACCGAAGTTGGGACCCAGTACTTC.

The chain is built from TRBV21-1 and TRBJ1-1. TRBV21-1 is an annotated pseudogene. The CDR3 is made up of 16 amino acids. This chain's CDR3 is CASSKGIAGTNTEAFF. CDR3 in DNA: TGTGCCAGCAGCAAAGGAATAGCTGGGACGAACACTGAAGCTTTCTTT.

This chain joins TRBV28 and TRBJ2-5, with TRBD2 identical over 16 bases. The CDR3 is 16 amino acids. Germline V gene sequence: CDR1 MDHEN, CDR2 SYDVKM. Trimming removed 6 bases from V and 11 bases from J; junction bases left unmatched: 12. DNA of the CDR3: TGTGCCAGCAGCTCGGGACTAGCGGGGGGGCCGATAGAGCAGTACTTC. Its protein product is CASSSGLAGGPIEQYF.

This chain joins TRBV18 and TRBJ1-5, with D uncertain. The V end lost 5 bases, the J end lost 2 bases, and 10 bases lay between the germline ends. Germline CDR1 reads KGHSH; CDR2 reads LQKENI. The CDR3 covers 14 residues. Here the CDR3 DNA reads TGTGCCAGCTCAGCTTCGGTTGGCAATCAGCCCCAGCATTTT. This sequence encodes CASSASVGNQPQHF.

The chain combines TRBV5-5 with TRBJ2-3; D ambiguous. CDR3 length: 14 residues. Deletions cut 2 bases from V and 2 bases from J, with 9 bases between. Germline V gives CDR1 SGHKS, CDR2 YYEKEE (reference sequence). The CDR3 sequence is CASSFETDTDTQYF. The CDR3 region has the DNA TGTGCCAGCAGCTTCGAGACGGACACAGATACGCAGTATTTT.

Notes on this clonotype: A read error may be the cause here, since a much bigger clone is one base away. The V and J genes are TRBV6-2 or TRBV6-3 and TRBJ2-3; 7 bases are a match to TRBD1. V shed 6 bases, J shed 3 bases, and the junction held 6 bases outside the gene matches. The germline V gene has CDR1 MNHEY and CDR2 SVGEGT. This CDR3 contains 14 residues. The CDR3 is CASRGQRATDTQYF. The CDR3 DNA sequence: TGTGCCAGCAGGGGACAGAGGGCGACAGATACGCAGTATTTT.

Of note for this clonotype: A junction end diverges from the germline sequence, so it may reflect a read error. V gene TRBV4-2 combines with J gene TRBJ1-5; D unresolved. The CDR3 totals 15 residues. Germline loops: CDR1 LGHNA, CDR2 YNFKEQ. This CDR3 is CAGSQEGTGNQPQHF. The CDR3 coding sequence is TGTGCCGGCAGCCAAGAAGGTACTGGCAATCAGCCCCAGCATTTT.

The gene calls are TRBV9 and TRBJ1-4, with 12 bases identical to TRBD1. Germline V lookup: CDR1 SGDLS, CDR2 YYNGEE. With 0 bases clipped from V and 8 bases from J, the junction kept 2 bases outside the gene matches. The CDR3 consists of 15 residues. CDR3 bases: TGTGCCAGCAGCGTAGCGGGACAGGGGGCCGAAAAACTGTTTTTT. It translates to CASSVAGQGAEKLFF. The whole variable domain, filled in from reference TRBV9 and TRBJ1-4, reads DSGVTQTPKHLITATGQRVTLRCSPRSGDLSVYWYQQSLDQGLQFLIQYYNGEERAKGNILERFSAQQFPDLHSELNLSSLELGDSALYFCASSVAGQGAEKLFFGSGTQLSVL.

This clonotype was seen many times. V usage is TRBV7-6 and J usage is TRBJ2-5; 8 nucleotides agree with TRBD2. CDR1 and CDR2 (germline): SGHVS, FNYEAQ. The J segment lost 2 bases and the V segment lost 3 bases, leaving 5 bases of the junction unmatched. CDR3 length: 15 amino acids. CDR3 in amino acids: CASSLGGLGQETQYF. The CDR3 nucleotides read TGTGCCAGCAGCTTGGGGGGACTAGGACAAGAGACCCAGTACTTC.

The table lists this clonotype with a few counts. V usage is TRBV6-2 or TRBV6-3 and J usage is TRBJ1-4; D might be TRBD1 (5 bases). The V gene lost 2 bases and the J gene lost 2 bases, with 15 bases spanning the gap. CDR1 MNHEY and CDR2 SVGEGT come from the germline V gene. This CDR3 is built from 17 residues. For the CDR3, the DNA is TGTGCCAGCAGTTACCGGACAAACTTGGGGACTAATGAAAAACTGTTTTTT. Its translation is CASSYRTNLGTNEKLFF.

This chain joins TRBV12-3 or TRBV12-4 and TRBJ2-7; D possibly corresponds to TRBD1 (5 bases). The CDR3 length is 13 residues. Trimming left V 6 bases short and J 3 bases short, with 12 bases between. The DNA for the CDR3 is TGTGCCAGCAGAGTAACAGGCCGCTACGAGCAGTACTTC. This translates into CASRVTGRYEQYF.

This clonotype was found many times. V gene TRBV11-2 combines with J gene TRBJ2-5; D call uncertain. V was trimmed by 1 base and J by 5 bases, leaving 5 bases between them. Germline CDR1 is SGHAT and CDR2 is FQNNGV. This CDR3 is built from 12 residues. In DNA form, the CDR3 reads TGTGCCAGCAGCTTAGTTCGGGAGACCCAGTACTTC. Translated: CASSLVRETQYF.

This clonotype was seen more than once but under ten times. CDR3 sequence (DNA): TGTGCCAGTAGTTCGACTAGCGGGGGTCTTTACAATGAGCAGTTCTTC. Residues: CASSSTSGGLYNEQFF. The J gene is TRBJ2-1, the V gene TRBV19, with 12 bases fitting TRBD2. After removal of 5 bases from V and 4 bases from J, the junction contained 6 bases not matched to a gene. There are 16 residues in the CDR3. Germline-derived CDR1 and CDR2 are LNHDA and SQIVND (reference sequence). The full variable domain, in which reference TRBV19 and TRBJ2-1 provide the parts outside the CDR3, is DGGITQSPKYLFRKEGQNVTLSCEQNLNHDAMYWYRQDPGQGLRLIYYSQIVNDFQKGDIAEGYSVSREKKESFPLTVTSAQKNPTAFYLCASSSTSGGLYNEQFFGPGTRLTVL.

The CDR3 loop reads CASSLVGGDTEAFF. The CDR3 bases are TGTGCCAGCAGCTTAGTCGGGGGGGACACTGAAGCTTTCTTT. The chain uses TRBV7-3 and TRBJ1-1, with D perhaps TRBD1 (5 bases). This CDR3 has 14 amino acids. Looked up from germline, CDR1 is SGHTA and CDR2 is FQGTGA. Trimming shortened V by 2 bases and J by 3 bases, and 10 bases separated the two germline ends.

This clonotype turned up a few times. The J gene is TRBJ1-4, the V gene TRBV4-1, with D hard to call. V lost 0 bases and J 7 bases, leaving 12 bases between the germline ends. This CDR3 spans 15 amino acids. CDR1 MGHRA and CDR2 YSYEKL come from the germline V gene. Here the CDR3 reads CASSQEGGEGEKLFF. CDR3 sequence (DNA): TGCGCCAGCAGCCAAGAAGGCGGGGAGGGTGAAAAACTGTTTTTT.

The rearrangement uses TRBV20-1 and TRBJ2-5; 13 bases match TRBD2. The germline gives CDR1 DFQATT, CDR2 SNEGSKA (reference sequence). The length of the CDR3 is 16 residues. The junction had 5 bases not matched to a gene; V was cut back by 3 bases and J by 1 base. This chain's CDR3 is CSARFGTSGAQETQYF. The CDR3 bases are TGCAGTGCTAGGTTCGGGACTAGCGGGGCCCAAGAGACCCAGTACTTC.

V is TRBV12-3 or TRBV12-4 and J is TRBJ1-5; 8 bases are a match to TRBD1. V dropped 3 bases and J dropped 0; count of bases not matched to a gene: 7. The CDR3 has 17 residues. DNA for the CDR3: TGTGCCAGCAGTTTTGGGACAGGAGTTAATAGCAATCAGCCCCAGCATTTT. It translates to CASSFGTGVNSNQPQHF.

This clonotype was seen only a few times. This sequence joins TRBV12-3 or TRBV12-4 and TRBJ2-1; D is possibly TRBD2 (6 bases). The CDR3 has 12 amino acids. Trimming shortened V by 6 bases and J by 4 bases, and 7 bases separated the two germline ends. The CDR3 DNA reads TGTGCCAGCAGAGGAGGGTACAATGAGCAGTTCTTC. Protein: CASRGGYNEQFF.

This clonotype showed up just a few times. The chain carries TRBV29-1 and TRBJ1-2, with D possibly matching TRBD1 (6 bases). The CDR3 is 13 amino acids. V was trimmed by 5 bases and J by 6 bases, leaving 16 bases between them. Germline CDR1 and CDR2: SQVTM and ANQGSEA. CDR3 nucleotides: TGCAGCGTTTACGGAGGGGGTGGAGATGGCTACACCTTC. This sequence encodes CSVYGGGGDGYTF.

This chain connects TRBV28 to TRBJ1-4; D is unclear. There are 12 residues in the CDR3. CDR1 MDHEN and CDR2 SYDVKM come from the germline V gene. V was trimmed by 5 bases and J by 11 bases, leaving 12 bases between them. The CDR3 loop is CASSPVRTKLFF. The DNA of the CDR3 is TGTGCCAGCAGTCCAGTCCGAACGAAACTGTTTTTT.